This T cell receptor beta chain was observed in a study of blood T cell repertoires in COVID-19. This CDR3 has 16 residues. Germline V gene data show CDR1 as SGHDN and CDR2 as FVKESK. V gave up 1 base and J gave up 2 bases, with 13 bases separating them. Clones were sequenced by immunoSEQ multiplex PCR, and TCRdb holds only the in-frame ones, with some missing. The profile covers under 200,000 clones, with 80% to 90% appearing a single time and almost 5% taken by the ten largest. Sequencing was done on a sample of peripheral blood. This clonotype originated in a woman older than 75 with acute or convalescent COVID-19. The chain links TRBV14 to TRBJ2-3, with D possibly being TRBD1 (5 bases). CDR3 sequence (DNA): TGTGCCAGCAGCCAAGGGGGCTTCAACCCCACAGATACGCAGTATTTT. Protein product: CASSQGGFNPTDTQYF.